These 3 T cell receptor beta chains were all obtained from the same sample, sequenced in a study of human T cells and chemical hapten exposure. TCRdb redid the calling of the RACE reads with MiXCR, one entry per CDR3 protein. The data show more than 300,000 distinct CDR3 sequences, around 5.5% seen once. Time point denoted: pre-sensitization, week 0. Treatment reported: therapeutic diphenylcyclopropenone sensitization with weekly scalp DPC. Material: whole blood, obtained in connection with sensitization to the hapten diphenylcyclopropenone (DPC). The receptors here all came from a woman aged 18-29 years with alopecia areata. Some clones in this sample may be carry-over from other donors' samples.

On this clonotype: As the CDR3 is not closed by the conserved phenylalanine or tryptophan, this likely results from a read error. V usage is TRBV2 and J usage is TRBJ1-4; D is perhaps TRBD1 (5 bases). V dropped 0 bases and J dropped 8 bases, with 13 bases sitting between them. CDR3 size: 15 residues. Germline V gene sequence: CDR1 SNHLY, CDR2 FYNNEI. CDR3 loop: CASSEATGVREKLFL. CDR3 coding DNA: TGTGCCAGCAGTGAAGCGACGGGGGTAAGAGAAAAACTGTTTCTT.

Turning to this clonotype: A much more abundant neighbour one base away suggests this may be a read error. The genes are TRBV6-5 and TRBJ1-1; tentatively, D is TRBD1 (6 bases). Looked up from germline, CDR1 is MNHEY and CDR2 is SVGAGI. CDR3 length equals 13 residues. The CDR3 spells CVILPGDNTEAFF. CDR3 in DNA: TGTGTCATCCTTCCAGGGGACAACACTGAAGCTTTCTTT.

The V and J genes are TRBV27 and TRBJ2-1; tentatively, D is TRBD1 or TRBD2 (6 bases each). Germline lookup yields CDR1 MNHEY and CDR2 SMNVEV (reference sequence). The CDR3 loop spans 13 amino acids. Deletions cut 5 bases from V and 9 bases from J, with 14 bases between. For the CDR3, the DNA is TGTGCCAGCAGTCCTCCTGGGGGGCTTGAGCAGTTCTTC. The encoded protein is CASSPPGGLEQFF.